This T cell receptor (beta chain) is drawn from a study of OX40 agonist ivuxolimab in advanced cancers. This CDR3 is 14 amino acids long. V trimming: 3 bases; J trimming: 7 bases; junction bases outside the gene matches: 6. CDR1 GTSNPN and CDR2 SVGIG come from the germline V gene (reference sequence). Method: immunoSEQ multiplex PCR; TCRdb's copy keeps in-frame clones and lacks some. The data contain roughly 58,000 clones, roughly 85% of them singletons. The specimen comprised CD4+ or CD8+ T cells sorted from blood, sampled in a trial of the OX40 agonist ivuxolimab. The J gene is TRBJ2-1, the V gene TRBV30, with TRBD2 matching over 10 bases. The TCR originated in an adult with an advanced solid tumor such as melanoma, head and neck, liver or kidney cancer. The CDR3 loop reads CAWRRVAGGNEQFF. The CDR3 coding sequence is TGTGCCTGGAGGCGGGTAGCGGGAGGTAATGAGCAGTTCTTC.